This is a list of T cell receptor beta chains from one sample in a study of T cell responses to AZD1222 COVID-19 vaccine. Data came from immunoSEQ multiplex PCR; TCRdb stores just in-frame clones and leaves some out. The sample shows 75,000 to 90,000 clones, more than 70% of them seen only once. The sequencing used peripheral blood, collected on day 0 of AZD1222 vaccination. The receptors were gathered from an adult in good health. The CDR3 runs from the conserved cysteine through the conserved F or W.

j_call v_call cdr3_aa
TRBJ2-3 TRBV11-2 CASSLVTGGSDTQYF
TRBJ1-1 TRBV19 CASSPRTVGNTEAFF
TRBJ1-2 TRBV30 CAWSTPGQLYGYTF
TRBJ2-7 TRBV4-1 CASSQGHSGVYEQYF
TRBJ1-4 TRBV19 CASSTRQSGTTEKLFF
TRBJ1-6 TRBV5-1 CASSLVGKDNSPLHF
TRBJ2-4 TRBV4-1 CASSPSSSGILAKNIQYF
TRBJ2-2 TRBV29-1 CSVGSVGTGELFF
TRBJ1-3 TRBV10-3 CAISGTGEGNTIYF
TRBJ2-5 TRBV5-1 CASSQPQETQYF
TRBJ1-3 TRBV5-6 CASSLRALGIGGSGNTIYF
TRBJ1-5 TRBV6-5 CASSSGGGQPQHF
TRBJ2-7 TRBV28 CASSSTTEDRDYEQYF
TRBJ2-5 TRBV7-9 CASSGWTAQETQYF
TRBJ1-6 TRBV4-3 CASSQDPVGNSPLHF
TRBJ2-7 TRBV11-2 CASRGFRGVVEQYF
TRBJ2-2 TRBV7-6 CASSSGLAALTGELFF
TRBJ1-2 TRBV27 CASSLSGTGSSYTF
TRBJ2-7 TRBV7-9 CASSLAATGGLFYEQYF
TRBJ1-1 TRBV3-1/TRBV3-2 CASSPDRGSTEAFF
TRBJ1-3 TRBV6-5 CATRPSSGNTIYF
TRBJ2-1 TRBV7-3 CASSLSGGGYEQFF
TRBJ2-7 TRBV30 CAWSRASYEQYF
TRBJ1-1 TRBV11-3 CASSLISGAFF
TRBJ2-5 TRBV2 CASSGPRGAVSETQYF
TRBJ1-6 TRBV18 CASSTTGGMINSPLHF
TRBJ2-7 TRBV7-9 CASSPRDREAEQYF
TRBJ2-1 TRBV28 CASRPNDSPEQFF
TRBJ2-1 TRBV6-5 CASSQLPGGYNEQFF
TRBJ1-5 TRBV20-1 CSASIRGPGNQPQHF
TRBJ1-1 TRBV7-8 CASSLTGQGRIEAFF
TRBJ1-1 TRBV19 CASSSPGQGYTEAFF
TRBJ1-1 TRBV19 CASSYRFSKTEAFF
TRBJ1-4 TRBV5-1 CASSLQGSTNEKLFF
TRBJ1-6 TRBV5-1 CASSLGQDNSPLHF
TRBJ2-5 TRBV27 CASRTAREGETQYF
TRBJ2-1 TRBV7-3 CASSLIAGGGEQFF